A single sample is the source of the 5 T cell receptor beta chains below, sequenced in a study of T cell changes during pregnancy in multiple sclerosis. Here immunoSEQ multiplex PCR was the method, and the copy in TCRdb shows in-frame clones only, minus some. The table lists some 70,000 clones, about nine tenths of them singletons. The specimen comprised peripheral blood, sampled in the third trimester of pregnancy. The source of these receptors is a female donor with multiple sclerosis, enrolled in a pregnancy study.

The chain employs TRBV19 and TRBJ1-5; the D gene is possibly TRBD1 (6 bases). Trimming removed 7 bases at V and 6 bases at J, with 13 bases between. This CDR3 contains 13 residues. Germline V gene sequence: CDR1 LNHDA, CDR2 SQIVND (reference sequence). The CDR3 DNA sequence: TGTGCCAGTATGAGGGGGTGGGCTCAGCCCCAGCATTTT. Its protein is CASMRGWAQPQHF.

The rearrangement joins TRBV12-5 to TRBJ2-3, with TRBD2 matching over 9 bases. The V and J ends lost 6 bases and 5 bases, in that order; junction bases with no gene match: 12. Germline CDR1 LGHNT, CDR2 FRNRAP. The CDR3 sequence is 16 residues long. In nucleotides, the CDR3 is TGTGCTAGTGGACGGGGGGCTAGCGGGGATAGAGATACGCAGTATTTT. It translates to CASGRGASGDRDTQYF.

CDR3 bases: TGTGCCATCAGTGCTGGGGAAGGGACAGGGGCGTTCACTGAAGCTTTCTTT. It encodes CAISAGEGTGAFTEAFF. The J gene is TRBJ1-1, the V gene TRBV10-3; 10 bases map to TRBD1. The CDR3 totals 17 residues. Germline V gives CDR1 ENHRY, CDR2 SYGVKD. The trim removed 4 bases at V and 4 bases at J, leaving 12 bases unmatched.

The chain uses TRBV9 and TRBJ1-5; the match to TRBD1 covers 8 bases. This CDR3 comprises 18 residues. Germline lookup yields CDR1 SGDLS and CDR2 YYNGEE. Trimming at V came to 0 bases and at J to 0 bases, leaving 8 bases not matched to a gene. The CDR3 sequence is CASSVAEGTGYSNQPQHF. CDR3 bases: TGTGCCAGCAGCGTAGCCGAAGGGACAGGCTATAGCAATCAGCCCCAGCATTTT. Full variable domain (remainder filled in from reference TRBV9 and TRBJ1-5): DSGVTQTPKHLITATGQRVTLRCSPRSGDLSVYWYQQSLDQGLQFLIQYYNGEERAKGNILERFSAQQFPDLHSELNLSSLELGDSALYFCASSVAEGTGYSNQPQHFGDGTRLSIL.

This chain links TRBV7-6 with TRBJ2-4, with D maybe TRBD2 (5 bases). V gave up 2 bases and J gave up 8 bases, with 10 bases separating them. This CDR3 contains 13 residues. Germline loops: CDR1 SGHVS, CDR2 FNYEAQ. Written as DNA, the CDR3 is TGTGCCAGCAGCTTAAACGAGGGTGACATTCAGTACTTC. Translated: CASSLNEGDIQYF.